This TCR beta chain was obtained from a study of T cells in Graves' hyperthyroidism and ophthalmopathy (dated by TCRdb to between 2017 and 2020). Regarding the complete study: Peripheral blood samples were taken at the time of initial diagnosis, prior to any treatment. Prospective prediction of ophthalmopathy was tested in an independent validation cohort of 18 to 20 hyperthyroidism patients and 15 to 17 patients who later progressed to ophthalmopathy. The 80 to 100 discovery patients were randomly divided into training and test sets at a 7:3 ratio. According to the paper, TCR Vbeta CDR3 sequencing was carried out on 135 peripheral blood samples, which came from fewer than 50 ophthalmopathy, about 75 hyperthyroidism and about 17 progressor patients. TCR V-J signatures able to tell the groups apart were searched for in a discovery cohort of 100 patients, of whom roughly 42 had Graves' ophthalmopathy and roughly 59 had stable Graves' hyperthyroidism. Thyroid tissue and blood T-cell repertoires from about six Graves' hyperthyroidism patients were also compared in the study. Following sampling, methimazole starting at 30 mg daily was given to hyperthyroidism patients, and high-dose intravenous methylprednisolone was given to ophthalmopathy patients. The research as a whole found: In validation, the model predicted progression to ophthalmopathy with around 71% sensitivity and 72.22% specificity, a median of roughly seven months before onset. A model built on a 13 V-J signature distinguished ophthalmopathy from stable hyperthyroidism, reaching roughly 88% sensitivity and about 81% specificity in cross-validation and 80%/75% in testing. Sample size was not statistically predetermined, and investigators were not blinded to group allocation. Most expanded thyroid clonotypes (frequency above 0.001) were also detected in blood, suggesting blood repertoires may reflect thyroid immune responses.

CDR1 MNHNS and CDR2 SASEGT are derived from the germline V gene. The CDR3 sequence holds 15 residues, the cysteine and phenylalanine included. Just the 45-base CDR3 DNA is kept, in frame starting at base 1. V was cut back by 0 bases and J by 4 bases, leaving a gap of 12 bases between them. The TCR beta CDR3 regions were amplified from RNA transcripts. The TCR CDR3 was subjected to a first round of RT-PCR using the HTBI primer set and the Qiagen OneStep RT-PCR kit. Libraries were constructed in a second round of multiplex PCR, after which size selection and purification were carried out. The libraries were sequenced on an Illumina HiSeq2000 using paired-end 100 bp reads. The paper's processing steps were these. SOAPnuke was used to process the raw data, with reads discarded if the reads contained adapters or uncalled bases, had a mean Phred below 15, or lacked an exact constant-primer or identifier match. High-quality paired reads were merged using COPE v1.2.5, and each unique nucleotide sequence was defined as a clonotype. Clonotypes were aligned to IMGT TRBV, TRBD and TRBJ reference segments using MiTCR v1.1. Only V-J combinations with frequency above 0.0001, covering 99.2% of repertoires, were analysed. The TCS score was defined as the ratio of F50 (clonal expansion) to E x V (chaos), calculated using BLOSUM62-based TCRdist between CDR3 peptides within each V-J. Welch's t-statistics and random forest reduced approximately 520 V-J features to 10 to 15, which were used in a naive Bayes classifier (R e1071). TCRdb itself trimmed the public reads at Q25 with fastp, ran MiXCR and retained productive beta chains. Identical CDR3 proteins give one entry, which carries the most common genes and DNA. V and J calls and clone size were set by TCRdb, not the authors. This sample comprises about 270,000 distinct CDR3 sequences, 20% to 25% of them detected only once. Of the sample, 64% falls within the top ten clones.

The table lists this clonotype with many counts. Its antigen remains unidentified. No quality values exist for individual bases; no much larger clone is one base distant. In the ophthalmopathy patients, disease was moderately to severely active, with a Clinical Activity Score of 3 or more, a NOSPECS grade of 4 or more, and a duration of less than 3 months. The study excluded patients with uncontrolled infections, other autoimmune diseases, pregnancy or lactation. Diagnoses were established on the basis of clinical symptoms, serum thyroxine and TRAb, thyroid ultrasound, and orbital computed tomography. PBMCs were separated from approximately 9.9 ml of fresh peripheral blood using Ficoll-Paque density gradient centrifugation. Trizol reagent was used to extract total RNA, and RNA quality was then checked on an Agilent 2100 Bioanalyzer.

Recombination joined TRBV6-1 with TRBJ1-2; the D gene is perhaps TRBD1, from 5 matching bases. Sequenced input: blood. The TCR was taken from a man aged 25-45 years with Graves' ophthalmopathy. The nucleotide sequence reads as follows: TGTGCCAGCAGTGAAGCTGGGACCGGGAGCTATGGCTACACCTTC. Its product reads: CASSEAGTGSYGYTF.